A selection of T cell receptor beta chains follows, all from one sample in a study of T-cell memory formation after mild COVID-19. TCRdb re-analysed the 5' RACE reads in MiXCR, keeping a single row per CDR3 protein. Of 500,000 to 650,000 distinct CDR3 sequences in the sample, roughly 22% were seen once. Sequencing was performed on PBMCs or a T cell subset sorted from them (not recorded which). These receptors all come from an adult woman who had mild COVID-19 (a few samples of this study predate the infection). Cell type and time point are not known. CDR3s include the opening cysteine and the closing phenylalanine or tryptophan. A D gene is named only where the DNA matches it firmly. For some rows the clone size is stated as once, few or many, or as a class when expanded; others skip it.

d_call,v_call,j_call,clone_size,cdr3_nt,cdr3_aa
-,TRBV7-2,TRBJ1-1,-,TGTGCCAGCAGCTTAGCGATGGCACCCGAAGCTTTCTTT,CASSLAMAPEAFF
-,TRBV20-1,TRBJ2-1,-,TGCAGTGCTAGTACGGAGTTCGATGAGCAGTTCTTC,CSASTEFDEQFF
-,TRBV5-6,TRBJ2-3,-,TGTGCCAGCAGCCCTAAGTTTACGTTGTTAAGAGACAACACAGATACGCAGTATTTT,CASSPKFTLLRDNTDTQYF
-,TRBV7-2,TRBJ1-5,few,TGTGCCAGCAGCTTCGCTGTCGGTCAGCCCCAGCATTTT,CASSFAVGQPQHF
-,TRBV12-3/TRBV12-4,TRBJ1-1,-,TGTGCCAGCAGTTTAGGTGTGGGCCGAGGTGAAGCTTTCTTT,CASSLGVGRGEAFF
-,TRBV13,TRBJ1-1,-,TGTGCCAGCAGCTTCTGGGGGGCCACTGAAGCTTTCTTT,CASSFWGATEAFF
-,TRBV7-6,TRBJ2-3,few,TGTGCCAGCAGCTTAGCGCCAGCCACAGATACGCAGTATTTT,CASSLAPATDTQYF
-,TRBV25-1,TRBJ1-4,once,TGTGCCAGCGGAAGCGTAGGGGAAAAACTGTTTTTT,CASGSVGEKLFF
-,TRBV27,TRBJ2-7,-,TGTGCCAGCAGTTCACAGGCTCGCTACGAGCAGTACTTC,CASSSQARYEQYF
-,TRBV24-1,TRBJ2-5,-,TGTGCCACCAGTGACCGCCTTGCGGGGGAGACCCAGTACTTC,CATSDRLAGETQYF
-,TRBV7-2,TRBJ2-3,-,TGTGCCAGCAGATATCAGGGCGCAAGAGATACGCAGTATTTT,CASRYQGARDTQYF
-,TRBV2,TRBJ1-5,few,TGTGCCAGCAGTGCAGGGAGATATAGCAATCAGCCCCAGCATTTT,CASSAGRYSNQPQHF
TRBD1,TRBV18,TRBJ2-5,-,TGTGCCAGCTCACCACTGGGACAGGGAGTAATGAAGGCAGAGACCCAGTACTTC,CASSPLGQGVMKAETQYF
TRBD2,TRBV7-9,TRBJ2-5,-,TGTGCCAGCACCTCTGGGCTAGCGGGACAAGAGACCCAGTACTTC,CASTSGLAGQETQYF
TRBD2,TRBV12-3/TRBV12-4,TRBJ2-7,many,TGTGCCAGCAGTTTTGGGACTACCGAGCAGTACTTC,CASSFGTTEQYF
TRBD1,TRBV5-5,TRBJ1-1,-,TGTGCCAGCAGCCGTGGACAGGGAGTGGACACTGAAGCTTTCTTT,CASSRGQGVDTEAFF
-,TRBV19,TRBJ2-1,-,TGTGCCAGTAACTGGCGGCTATGGGACAATGAGCAGTTCTTC,CASNWRLWDNEQFF
TRBD1,TRBV2,TRBJ2-7,few,TGTGCCAGCAGCCGGACAGGGGAAGCCTCGGGCGAGCAGTACTTC,CASSRTGEASGEQYF